Shown below are 25 T cell receptor beta chains from a single sample sequenced in a study of OX40 agonist ivuxolimab in advanced cancers. Using immunoSEQ multiplex PCR, the repertoire was profiled, and TCRdb retains in-frame clones only, with some absent. This sample has approximately 74,000 clones, with around 90% found just once. The sequenced sample was CD4+ or CD8+ T cells sorted from blood, obtained in a trial of the OX40 agonist ivuxolimab. Receptor source: an adult with an advanced solid tumor such as melanoma, head and neck, liver or kidney cancer.

The chain employs TRBV6-5 and TRBJ2-7; 8 nucleotides line up with TRBD2. There are 16 residues in the CDR3. CDR1 and CDR2 (germline): MNHEY, SVGAGI. J lost 1 base, V lost 0 bases, and 5 bases had no gene match. The DNA for the CDR3 is TGTGCCAGCAGTTACTCGATCACTAGCGGATCCTACGAGCAGTACTTC. It translates to CASSYSITSGSYEQYF.

V usage is TRBV9 and J usage is TRBJ2-3, with D possibly being TRBD2 (6 bases). V shed 4 bases and J shed 0 bases, with 15 bases lying between them. Germline lookup yields CDR1 SGDLS and CDR2 YYNGEE. The CDR3 loop spans 16 amino acids. Here the CDR3 DNA reads TGTGCCAGCAGCTCTCCGCTAGCGTCTAGCACAGATACGCAGTATTTT. It codes for CASSSPLASSTDTQYF. The whole variable domain, filled in from reference TRBV9 and TRBJ2-3, reads DSGVTQTPKHLITATGQRVTLRCSPRSGDLSVYWYQQSLDQGLQFLIQYYNGEERAKGNILERFSAQQFPDLHSELNLSSLELGDSALYFCASSSPLASSTDTQYFGPGTRLTVL.

The rearrangement links TRBV7-8 to TRBJ1-6, with D unclear. Per germline, CDR1 SGHVS and CDR2 FQNEAQ. The germline V and J ends were trimmed by 4 bases and 7 bases, with 11 bases remaining between them. CDR3 length: 14 residues. The CDR3, as DNA: TGTGCCAGCAGCTACCCGGTGGGGAATTCACCCCTCCACTTT. Protein sequence: CASSYPVGNSPLHF.

The chain carries TRBV9 and TRBJ2-3; 7 bases match TRBD2. From germline, CDR1 is SGDLS and CDR2 YYNGEE. V dropped 3 bases and J dropped 2; count of bases not matched to a gene: 6. The CDR3 loop spans 15 amino acids. CDR3 in DNA: TGTGCCAGCAGCGGAAATAGCGGGTACACAGATACGCAGTATTTT. Its protein product is CASSGNSGYTDTQYF.

This clone was recorded only once. The J gene is TRBJ2-3, the V gene TRBV30, with TRBD2 matching over 13 bases. J gave up 3 bases and V 4 bases, and 13 bases lay outside the gene matches. Germline values: CDR1 GTSNPN, CDR2 SVGIG (reference sequence). This CDR3 is built from 18 residues. CDR3 nucleotide sequence: TGTGCCTGGAAGTACCCCGGGACTAGCGGGACAGGGACAGATACGCAGTATTTT. It encodes CAWKYPGTSGTGTDTQYF.

The rearrangement joins TRBV5-1 to TRBJ1-4; tentative D call: TRBD1 (5 bases). In germline, CDR1 is SGHRS, CDR2 YFSETQ. The CDR3 totals 13 residues. V was clipped by 9 bases and J by 5 bases, with 14 bases between them. The CDR3 here is CATSPGPNEKLFF. In DNA, the CDR3 is TGCGCCACCTCTCCGGGGCCCAATGAAAAACTGTTTTTT.

The rearrangement uses TRBV9 and TRBJ2-6, with a possible D match to TRBD1 (6 bases). CDR1 and CDR2 from the germline V gene are SGDLS and YYNGEE. V lost 4 bases to trimming and J lost 0 bases, with 14 bases between them. The CDR3 totals 17 residues. In DNA, the CDR3 is TGTGCCAGCAGCCCGACGGGACAAGGCTCTGGGGCCAACGTCCTGACTTTC. Its translation: CASSPTGQGSGANVLTF.

J is TRBJ2-1 and V is TRBV28, with a weak D call TRBD1 (5 bases). The CDR3 totals 11 residues. The germline V gene encodes CDR1 MDHEN and CDR2 SYDVKM. V was pared by 6 bases and J by 10 bases, with 10 bases between. The CDR3, as DNA: TGTGCCAGCAGACGAAGGGGAGAGCAGTTCTTC. Translating it yields CASRRRGEQFF.

This rearrangement joins TRBV14 to TRBJ1-2; TRBD1 agrees at 8 bases. Germline CDR1 and CDR2: SGHDN and FVKESK. V dropped 7 bases and J dropped 8; count of bases not matched to a gene: 9. CDR3 length: 13 amino acids. The CDR3 coding sequence is TGTGCCAGCAATGGACAGGGACGGGGCGGCTACACCTTC. This sequence encodes CASNGQGRGGYTF.

The rearrangement links TRBV7-2 to TRBJ2-5; 14 bases match TRBD2. The CDR3 consists of 16 residues. The V and J ends lost 6 bases and 1 base, in that order; junction bases with no gene match: 4. Per germline, CDR1 SGHTA and CDR2 FQGNSA. This CDR3 is CASSGGLAGGQETQYF. The CDR3 bases are TGTGCCAGCAGTGGTGGACTAGCGGGGGGCCAAGAGACCCAGTACTTC.

The rearrangement joins TRBV5-5 to TRBJ2-7, with 7 bases aligning to TRBD1. Germline-derived CDR1 and CDR2 are SGHKS and YYEKEE (reference sequence). The V and J ends lost 4 bases and 6 bases, in that order; junction bases with no gene match: 19. The CDR3 totals 17 residues. The CDR3 loop is CASSPSFSDRDVGEQYF. DNA of the CDR3: TGTGCCAGCAGCCCATCGTTCTCCGACAGGGATGTGGGCGAGCAGTACTTC.

This clone was recorded a few times. J is TRBJ2-1 and V is TRBV11-3, with a weak D call TRBD1 (5 bases). The germline V and J ends were trimmed by 3 bases and 9 bases, with 9 bases remaining between them. This CDR3 is 12 amino acids long. The germline gives CDR1 SGHNT, CDR2 YENEEA. The CDR3 region is CASSFFQGEQFF. CDR3 nucleotide sequence: TGTGCCAGCAGCTTTTTTCAGGGTGAGCAGTTCTTC. The full variable domain, its missing parts supplied by reference TRBV11-3 and TRBJ2-1, is EAGVVQSPRYKIIEKKQPVAFWCNPISGHNTLYWYLQNLGQGPELLIRYENEEAVDDSQLPKDRFSAERLKGVDSTLKIQPAELGDSAVYLCASSFFQGEQFFGPGTRLTVL.

The CDR3 coding sequence is TGTGCCAGCAGGGGGCTTCAAGATTACAATGAGCAGTTCTTC. This encodes CASRGLQDYNEQFF. The chain links TRBV6-4 to TRBJ2-1; D possibly corresponds to TRBD1 (5 bases). The CDR3 has 14 residues. Germline loops: CDR1 MRHNA, CDR2 SNTAGT. With 6 bases removed from V and 4 bases from J, the gap between germline ends came to 13 bases.

The chain carries TRBV7-2 and TRBJ2-7; 9 bases match TRBD1. Trimming cost V 4 bases and J 9 bases; bases outside gene matches: 7. CDR1 is SGHTA and CDR2 is FQGNSA in the germline V gene. This CDR3 has 13 amino acids. CDR3: CASSYRDRVGQYF. The CDR3 DNA is TGTGCCAGCAGCTACCGGGACAGGGTAGGGCAGTACTTC. Full variable domain (missing parts from reference TRBV7-2 and TRBJ2-7): GAGVSQSPSNKVTEKGKDVELRCDPISGHTALYWYRQSLGQGLEFLIYFQGNSAPDKSGLPSDRFSAERTGGSVSTLTIQRTQQEDSAVYLCASSYRDRVGQYFGPGTRLTVT.

This chain uses TRBV6-5 with TRBJ2-5; a weak D match, TRBD1 (6 bases). Trimming shortened V by 6 bases and J by 2 bases, and 10 bases separated the two germline ends. Germline values: CDR1 MNHEY, CDR2 SVGAGI. This CDR3 spans 13 amino acids. The CDR3 DNA reads TGTGCCAGCAGCCCGACAGGACAAGAGACCCAGTACTTC. This sequence encodes CASSPTGQETQYF.

The chain employs TRBV6-1 and TRBJ2-3, with TRBD2 matching over 7 bases. Per germline, CDR1 MNHNS and CDR2 SASEGT. CDR3 size: 13 residues. Trimming at V came to 4 bases and at J to 6 bases, leaving 4 bases not matched to a gene. For the CDR3, the DNA is TGTGCCAGCAGTGGGGGGAGGGCGGATACGCAGTATTTT. Amino acids: CASSGGRADTQYF.

This sequence joins TRBV11-2 and TRBJ1-6; D gene uncertain. This CDR3 spans 14 amino acids. The germline CDR1 and CDR2 sequences are SGHAT and FQNNGV. The germline V and J ends were trimmed by 3 bases and 6 bases, with 9 bases remaining between them. CDR3 loop: CASSFSGSNSPLHF. The CDR3 DNA follows: TGTGCCAGCAGCTTTTCGGGGAGTAATTCACCCCTCCACTTT.

The CDR3 region is CASSYLDSGVATQYF. In DNA, the CDR3 is TGTGCCAGCAGTTACCTGGATAGCGGGGTCGCGACCCAGTACTTC. This chain connects TRBV2 to TRBJ2-5; 8 nucleotides match TRBD2. Germline values: CDR1 SNHLY, CDR2 FYNNEI. V was pared by 5 bases and J by 7 bases, with 12 bases of the junction left unmatched. CDR3 length: 15 amino acids.

J is TRBJ2-7 and V is TRBV5-8; 14 bases are shared with TRBD2. Per germline, CDR1 SGHTS and CDR2 YDEGEE. This CDR3 has 16 amino acids. V gave up 4 bases and J gave up 1 base; unmatched junction bases: 4. The DNA of the CDR3 is TGTGCCAGCAGCGTGGGACTAGCGGGAGTTTCCTACGAGCAGTACTTC. It codes for CASSVGLAGVSYEQYF.

This chain joins TRBV27 and TRBJ2-1; perhaps TRBD2 as D (5 bases). Trimming shortened V by 6 bases and J by 2 bases, and 14 bases separated the two germline ends. This CDR3 is built from 15 residues. CDR1 is MNHEY and CDR2 is SMNVEV in the germline V gene (reference sequence). CDR3 in DNA: TGTGCCAGCAGACCCGGGGAGAGGCCCTACAATGAGCAGTTCTTC. This gives the protein CASRPGERPYNEQFF.

The genes are TRBV11-2 and TRBJ2-7; D may be TRBD2 (6 bases). V lost 5 bases to trimming and J lost 0 bases, with 14 bases between them. Germline V gene sequence: CDR1 SGHAT, CDR2 FQNNGV. This CDR3 has 15 residues. The CDR3 bases are TGTGCCAGCAGCCGACTCGACGGGAGCTCCTACGAGCAGTACTTC. It is translated as CASSRLDGSSYEQYF. The complete variable domain, with remaining parts taken from reference TRBV11-2 and TRBJ2-7, reads EAGVAQSPRYKIIEKRQSVAFWCNPISGHATLYWYQQILGQGPKLLIQFQNNGVVDDSQLPKDRFSAERLKGVDSTLKIQPAKLEDSAVYLCASSRLDGSSYEQYFGPGTRLTVT.

The chain carries TRBV7-9 and TRBJ2-6, with D perhaps being TRBD1 or TRBD2 (5 bases each). There are 16 residues in the CDR3. V was trimmed by 5 bases and J by 0 bases, leaving 11 bases between them. In germline, CDR1 is SEHNR, CDR2 FQNEAQ (reference sequence). CDR3 loop: CASSLGAGSGANVLTF. CDR3 nucleotide sequence: TGTGCCAGCAGCCTAGGGGCGGGCTCTGGGGCCAACGTCCTGACTTTC. Together with reference TRBV7-9 and TRBJ2-6, the CDR3 gives the full variable domain: DTGVSQNPRHKITKRGQNVTFRCDPISEHNRLYWYRQTLGQGPEFLTYFQNEAQLEKSRLLSDRFSAERPKGSFSTLEIQRTEQGDSAMYLCASSLGAGSGANVLTFGAGSRLTVL.

This clone was detected only a few times. DNA for the CDR3: TGTGCCAGCAGCTTAACGGAGGGTCTCGGCTACACCTTC. It encodes CASSLTEGLGYTF. The chain uses TRBV7-3 and TRBJ1-2; the D is unclear. Per the germline V gene, CDR1 is SGHTA and CDR2 is FQGTGA. The CDR3 is 13 residues long. Trimming took 0 bases from V and 8 from J, leaving 10 bases between them.

This chain uses TRBV7-2 with TRBJ2-3; D call uncertain. The CDR3 is 14 residues long. Trimming shortened V by 5 bases and J by 1 base, and 10 bases separated the two germline ends. The germline CDR1 and CDR2 sequences are SGHTA and FQGNSA. The CDR3 DNA reads TGTGCCAGCAGCCCCCGTAGAGGCACAGATACGCAGTATTTT. Protein product: CASSPRRGTDTQYF. The variable domain in full, with the rest retrieved from reference TRBV7-2 and TRBJ2-3, is GAGVSQSPSNKVTEKGKDVELRCDPISGHTALYWYRQSLGQGLEFLIYFQGNSAPDKSGLPSDRFSAERTGGSVSTLTIQRTQQEDSAVYLCASSPRRGTDTQYFGPGTRLTVL.

The CDR3 coding sequence is TGTGCCAGCAGCCGCGCAGGGACAGATACGCAGTATTTT. Protein product: CASSRAGTDTQYF. V and J are TRBV5-6 and TRBJ2-3; D may be TRBD1 (5 bases). From germline, CDR1 is SGHDT and CDR2 YYEEEE. Trimming took 4 bases from V and 3 from J, leaving 9 bases between them. CDR3 size: 13 residues. The full variable domain, rest sourced from reference TRBV5-6 and TRBJ2-3, is DAGVTQSPTHLIKTRGQQVTLRCSPKSGHDTVSWYQQALGQGPQFIFQYYEEEERQRGNFPDRFSGHQFPNYSSELNVNALLLGDSALYLCASSRAGTDTQYFGPGTRLTVL.